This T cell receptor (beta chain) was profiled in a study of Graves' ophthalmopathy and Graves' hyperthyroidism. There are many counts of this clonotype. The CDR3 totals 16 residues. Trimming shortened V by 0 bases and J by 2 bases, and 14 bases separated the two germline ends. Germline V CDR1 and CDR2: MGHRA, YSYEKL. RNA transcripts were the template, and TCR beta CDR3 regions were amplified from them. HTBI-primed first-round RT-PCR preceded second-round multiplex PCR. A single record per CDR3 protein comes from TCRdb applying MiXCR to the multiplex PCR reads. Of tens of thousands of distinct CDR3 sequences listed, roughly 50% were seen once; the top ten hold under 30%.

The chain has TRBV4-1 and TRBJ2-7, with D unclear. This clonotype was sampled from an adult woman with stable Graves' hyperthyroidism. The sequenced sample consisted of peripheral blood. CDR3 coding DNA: TGCGCCAGCAGCCAAGAGGTCTACGGTTTCCCCTACGAGCAGTACTTC. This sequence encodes CASSQEVYGFPYEQYF.